The TCR beta chain under discussion was sequenced for a study of beta chain features in type 1 diabetes (dated by TCRdb to 2017 to 2018). At the level of the whole study: Patients and healthy donors did not differ in mean age, gender distribution, total cell number or subset yield. In the study, TCRB repertoires of sorted circulating CD4+ T cell subsets from recently diagnosed type 1 diabetes patients were compared with those of matched healthy donors. A total of about 110 million sorted cells were examined across all samples, and the number of cells per subset was strongly correlated with RNA yield. Whereas all 28 donors provided naive and central memory subsets, regulatory and stem cell-like memory subsets were isolated from just 8 patients and about eight healthy donors. Broad study findings and their caveats: In all four CD4+ subsets, TCRB CDR3 length was moderately but significantly shorter in type 1 diabetes patients. Naive, central memory and regulatory TCRB repertoires appeared to be more alike among patients than among healthy donors. Because small numbers of individuals were included in the HLA sub-analyses, any influence of HLA type on TCRB rearrangement was left unresolved. Shorter templates might be favored by PCR, yet because patient and control samples were amplified and corrected together, any such skew would affect both groups equally. Fewer insertions and more nucleotide deletions at VDJ recombination sites were observed in patients with type 1 diabetes, implying thymic rearrangement abnormalities. Because cDNA was sequenced instead of genomic DNA, highly expressing activated cells could be over-represented, though the groups showed no difference in activation or CD3 levels.

Each donor gave one peripheral blood draw, averaging around 0.11 L, which was collected into heparinised tubes. Using a panel that included CD45RO, CCR7, CD25, CD127, CD95 and CD27, naive, central memory, regulatory and stem cell-like memory CD4+ T cells were sorted on a BD FACSAria II. All sorted populations exceeded 95% purity. Right away, PBMCs were isolated by Lymphoprep density gradient centrifugation and were stained directly, with no culture step. To minimize batch effects, samples were stained and sorted in pairs, one healthy donor with one patient per experiment. At the junction V is shortened by 1 base and J by 3 bases, with 11 bases in between. The germline V gene (reference sequence) yields LNHDA for CDR1 and SQIVND for CDR2. The CDR3 contains 15 residues, cysteine and phenylalanine counted. Only the CDR3 portion is preserved as DNA: 45 bases, with reading frame beginning at the first base.

The entire amount of isolated RNA was reverse transcribed using the High Capacity cDNA Reverse Transcription Kit, so the sequenced TCRB transcripts were expressed ones. Deep immunoSEQ sequencing was performed on naive, central memory and regulatory T cell samples, with an average of around 3.5 million total reads per sample. After sorted cells were lysed in RLT buffer, RNA was extracted with DNase-treated RNeasy Micro or Mini kits, with the choice depending on cell number. To prevent cross-contamination, every cell subset was processed on its own, while patient and healthy donor samples were processed together. The immunoSEQ multiplex PCR was used to amplify TCRB sequences from cDNA, generating 87-bp fragments that spanned the CDR3 region. The amplicons were sequenced using the Illumina HiSeq platform. The authors' analysis ran thus. Synthetic template baselines were used to correct PCR bias computationally, reads within Hamming distance 2 were collapsed, and singletons that could not be merged were discarded. By aligning reads against IMGT, V, D and J genes, CDR3 length, and insertions or deletions at six rearrangement sites were assigned. Within each subset, clonotype counts were normalized to sorted cell number, and only after that were true diversity and Gini coefficients computed with the tcR R package. The overlap coefficient, calculated on TCRB nucleotide sequences, was used to quantify repertoire sharing. Out-of-frame TCRB sequences from naive cells were analyzed to stand in for the pre-selection repertoire. Entries here come from immuneACCESS through TCRdb and include only in-frame sequences with V and J called. Some clones fail to appear in such tables; in the studies checked, an unresolved V gene covers under half of the shortfall, and the cause of the remainder is unknown. V and J calls plus clone size are reproduced from that table; the DNA served to infer D and trimming. In this sample the table shows about 930,000 clones, roughly 17% of which occur a single time. 0.023% of the sample belongs to the ten largest clones.

The sample holds one count of this clone. The clone's antigen remains unknown. The sample holds no much larger clone one base away, and base qualities are not on file. The sequenced sample was naive CD4+ T cells from blood. Taken with the paper, the label for cell subset or site translates to: true naive CD4+ T cells. The chain is encoded by TRBV19 joined to TRBJ2-3, with an unclear D gene assignment. The TCR originated in a woman aged 18 to 35 in good health. The CDR3 is CASSIGSPRTDTQYF. The DNA sequence follows: TGTGCCAGTAGTATAGGTTCGCCTAGAACAGATACGCAGTATTTT.